These 20 T cell receptor beta chains came from one sample sequenced in a study of OX40 agonist ivuxolimab in advanced cancers. Assay: immunoSEQ multiplex PCR; the TCRdb copy retains only in-frame clones and omits some. The data show just under 80,000 clones, 84% seen once. Sequencing was performed on CD4+ or CD8+ T cells sorted from blood, taken in a trial of the OX40 agonist ivuxolimab. These receptors came from an adult with an advanced solid tumor such as melanoma, head and neck, liver or kidney cancer.

The genes are TRBV5-1 and TRBJ2-1; TRBD2 aligns across 9 bases. The trim removed 7 bases at V and 5 bases at J, leaving 13 bases unmatched. The CDR3 consists of 16 residues. Germline V CDR1 and CDR2: SGHRS, YFSETQ. The CDR3 reads CASSDLGGRANNEQFF. In nucleotides, the CDR3 is TGCGCCAGCTCCGATCTGGGCGGGAGGGCCAACAATGAGCAGTTCTTC.

The chain links TRBV19 to TRBJ1-2; tentatively, D is TRBD1 (6 bases). This CDR3 has 14 amino acids. Germline V lookup: CDR1 LNHDA, CDR2 SQIVND (reference sequence). This chain's CDR3 is CAASGGRFIDGYTF. The CDR3 DNA reads TGTGCAGCATCCGGGGGGCGATTTATAGATGGCTACACCTTC.

This clone was seen only a few times. This chain links TRBV7-9 with TRBJ2-1; weak D call: TRBD2 (7 bases). From germline, CDR1 is SEHNR and CDR2 FQNEAQ (reference sequence). The CDR3 is 14 amino acids. Trimming stripped 2 bases from V and 9 bases from J, with 14 bases between. The CDR3 loop reads CASSLTGGIGEQFF. In DNA, the CDR3 is TGTGCCAGCAGCTTAACGGGGGGCATAGGTGAGCAGTTCTTC.

The chain employs TRBV5-4 and TRBJ1-6, with TRBD1 identical over 8 bases. Germline assignment: CDR1 SGHNT and CDR2 YYREEE (reference sequence). The CDR3 is 14 amino acids. The V gene end was trimmed by 2 bases and the J gene end by 10 bases; junction bases not matched to a gene: 5. CDR3 sequence reads: CASSFDRGGSPLHF. The CDR3, as DNA: TGTGCCAGCAGCTTCGACAGGGGTGGATCACCCCTCCACTTT.

The rearrangement uses TRBV19 and TRBJ2-5; tentatively, D is TRBD2 (6 bases). This CDR3 contains 13 residues. V was clipped by 7 bases and J by 1 base, with 10 bases between them. CDR1 is LNHDA and CDR2 is SQIVND in the germline V gene (reference sequence). This chain's CDR3 is CASTPEGQETQYF. CDR3 nucleotide sequence: TGTGCCAGTACCCCGGAGGGCCAAGAGACCCAGTACTTC.

The chain joins TRBV7-8 to TRBJ1-1, with D possibly TRBD1 on 6 matching bases. This CDR3 region has 14 residues. From germline, CDR1 is SGHVS and CDR2 FQNEAQ. The V end lost 7 bases, the J end lost 5 bases, and 17 bases lay between the germline ends. The CDR3 DNA reads TGTGCCAGCACCGGGGGGGGCTTCGGGACTGAAGCTTTCTTT. This gives the protein CASTGGGFGTEAFF.

Worth noting for this clone: The sample carries other DNA sequences with the same CDR3. This chain links TRBV5-1 with TRBJ2-3; 9 nucleotides line up with TRBD1. The CDR3 is made up of 14 amino acids. Germline trimming cut 0 bases from V and 4 bases from J; bases unmatched to any gene: 0. Germline assignment: CDR1 SGHRS and CDR2 YFSETQ. CDR3 residues: CASSLGQGADTQYF. As DNA, the CDR3 is TGCGCCAGCAGCTTGGGACAGGGGGCAGATACGCAGTATTTT. Looking up the rest from reference TRBV5-1 and TRBJ2-3 gives the full variable domain: KAGVTQTPRYLIKTRGQQVTLSCSPISGHRSVSWYQQTPGQGLQFLFEYFSETQRNKGNFPGRFSGRQFSNSRSEMNVSTLELGDSALYLCASSLGQGADTQYFGPGTRLTVL.

This chain links TRBV7-6 with TRBJ2-7; 12 nucleotides agree with TRBD2. Germline assignment: CDR1 SGHVS and CDR2 FNYEAQ. This CDR3 spans 16 amino acids. The V segment lost 5 bases and the J segment 3 bases; nucleotides outside the gene matches: 8. The CDR3 loop is CASSVKTSGGRYEQYF. CDR3 nucleotide sequence: TGTGCCAGCAGCGTAAAGACTAGCGGGGGCCGCTACGAGCAGTACTTC.

The chain carries TRBV5-1 and TRBJ2-1, with D perhaps matching TRBD2 (5 bases). V shed 4 bases and J shed 7 bases, with 21 bases lying between them. Looked up from germline, CDR1 is SGHRS and CDR2 is YFSETQ. CDR3 length: 16 amino acids. The CDR3 reads CASSGGSPGSPNEQFF. CDR3 coding DNA: TGCGCCAGCAGCGGAGGAAGCCCGGGGTCACCGAATGAGCAGTTCTTC.

In this sample, this clone turned up a few times. This chain connects TRBV27 to TRBJ2-7; 11 bases align to TRBD2. The germline V gene has CDR1 MNHEY and CDR2 SMNVEV (reference sequence). Unmatched junction bases numbered 9, after V lost 0 bases and J lost 2 bases. The CDR3 loop spans 18 amino acids. The CDR3 bases are TGTGCCAGCAGTTTATCGAATGTAGCGGGAGGGCCGCCCTACGAGCAGTACTTC. It codes for CASSLSNVAGGPPYEQYF.

The V gene is TRBV18, the J gene TRBJ1-4; D unresolved. V was clipped by 1 base and J by 8 bases, with 8 bases between them. The germline V gene encodes CDR1 KGHSH and CDR2 LQKENI. CDR3 size: 13 residues. The CDR3 DNA is TGTGCCAGCTCACCACAGGGTAACGAAAAACTGTTTTTT. It translates to CASSPQGNEKLFF.

This rearrangement joins TRBV11-3 to TRBJ2-7, with 8 bases fitting TRBD1. Germline loops: CDR1 SGHNT, CDR2 YENEEA. The V and J ends lost 0 bases and 1 base, in that order; junction bases with no gene match: 5. The CDR3 covers 16 residues. Here the CDR3 reads CASSLDRWTGSYEQYF. The CDR3 DNA reads as TGTGCCAGCAGCTTAGATAGGTGGACAGGGTCCTACGAGCAGTACTTC.

The CDR3 nucleotides read TGTGCCAGCAGTTACTCCGGACAGAACACAGATACGCAGTATTTT. The encoded protein is CASSYSGQNTDTQYF. V gene TRBV6-5 combines with J gene TRBJ2-3, with D possibly TRBD1 on 6 matching bases. Germline V CDR1 and CDR2: MNHEY, SVGAGI. This CDR3 comprises 15 residues. V lost 0 bases, J lost 2 bases, and 9 bases lay in between.

The V gene is TRBV7-6, the J gene TRBJ2-7; TRBD1 matches at 12 bases. This CDR3 comprises 16 residues. The V gene's germline CDR1 is SGHVS and CDR2 FNYEAQ. J was trimmed by 5 bases and V by 0 bases; bases with no gene match: 5. CDR3 region: CASSLAGTGGINEQYF. DNA for the CDR3: TGTGCCAGCAGCTTAGCGGGGACAGGGGGCATCAACGAGCAGTACTTC.

The chain uses TRBV19 and TRBJ2-7; no clear D gene. The CDR3 runs to 15 residues. CDR1 LNHDA and CDR2 SQIVND come from the germline V gene (reference sequence). V lost 6 bases to trimming and J lost 6 bases, with 21 bases between them. CDR3 loop: CASRSNPGSGFEQYF. CDR3 DNA sequence: TGTGCCAGTAGGTCTAACCCGGGCTCCGGATTCGAGCAGTACTTC.

The chain is built from TRBV30 and TRBJ1-1; D may be TRBD1 (5 bases). The CDR3 has 16 residues. Germline V gene lookup returns CDR1 GTSNPN and CDR2 SVGIG (reference sequence). Trimming removed 0 bases from V and 2 bases from J, with 16 bases in between. The chain's CDR3 is CAWSVWGSLSNTEAFF. DNA of the CDR3: TGTGCCTGGAGTGTGTGGGGCAGCCTAAGCAACACTGAAGCTTTCTTT.

J is TRBJ1-5 and V is TRBV7-2, with D unclear. Germline V gives CDR1 SGHTA, CDR2 FQGNSA. The CDR3 contains 13 residues. V lost 1 base, J lost 7 bases, and 8 bases lay in between. CDR3 DNA sequence: TGTGCCAGCAGCTTAGAAAAAGGGCAGCCCCAGCATTTT. Its translation is CASSLEKGQPQHF.

This chain connects TRBV19 to TRBJ2-5; perhaps TRBD2 as D (5 bases). CDR3 size: 15 residues. V was pared by 0 bases and J by 3 bases, with 11 bases between. Germline CDR1 LNHDA, CDR2 SQIVND (reference sequence). The CDR3 sequence: CASSIDPSSKETQYF. DNA of the CDR3: TGTGCCAGTAGTATAGATCCTAGCAGCAAAGAGACCCAGTACTTC.

The chain is built from TRBV30 and TRBJ1-2, with D tentatively TRBD1 (6 bases). Germline CDR1 is GTSNPN and CDR2 is SVGIG (reference sequence). Trimming stripped 0 bases from V and 8 bases from J, with 19 bases between. The CDR3 length is 15 residues. The CDR3 region is CAWSVPRGGAYGYTF. CDR3 DNA sequence: TGTGCCTGGAGTGTACCCCGGGGGGGGGCCTACGGCTACACCTTC.

This clone came up once. The chain uses TRBV6-5 and TRBJ2-1, with a possible D match to TRBD2 (6 bases). The CDR3 runs 12 residues. The germline V gene has CDR1 MNHEY and CDR2 SVGAGI. Between the trimmed V and J ends, which lost 1 base and 14 bases, there was a span of 12 bases. CDR3: CASSYWDWFKFF. The CDR3, as DNA: TGTGCCAGCAGTTACTGGGACTGGTTCAAGTTCTTC.